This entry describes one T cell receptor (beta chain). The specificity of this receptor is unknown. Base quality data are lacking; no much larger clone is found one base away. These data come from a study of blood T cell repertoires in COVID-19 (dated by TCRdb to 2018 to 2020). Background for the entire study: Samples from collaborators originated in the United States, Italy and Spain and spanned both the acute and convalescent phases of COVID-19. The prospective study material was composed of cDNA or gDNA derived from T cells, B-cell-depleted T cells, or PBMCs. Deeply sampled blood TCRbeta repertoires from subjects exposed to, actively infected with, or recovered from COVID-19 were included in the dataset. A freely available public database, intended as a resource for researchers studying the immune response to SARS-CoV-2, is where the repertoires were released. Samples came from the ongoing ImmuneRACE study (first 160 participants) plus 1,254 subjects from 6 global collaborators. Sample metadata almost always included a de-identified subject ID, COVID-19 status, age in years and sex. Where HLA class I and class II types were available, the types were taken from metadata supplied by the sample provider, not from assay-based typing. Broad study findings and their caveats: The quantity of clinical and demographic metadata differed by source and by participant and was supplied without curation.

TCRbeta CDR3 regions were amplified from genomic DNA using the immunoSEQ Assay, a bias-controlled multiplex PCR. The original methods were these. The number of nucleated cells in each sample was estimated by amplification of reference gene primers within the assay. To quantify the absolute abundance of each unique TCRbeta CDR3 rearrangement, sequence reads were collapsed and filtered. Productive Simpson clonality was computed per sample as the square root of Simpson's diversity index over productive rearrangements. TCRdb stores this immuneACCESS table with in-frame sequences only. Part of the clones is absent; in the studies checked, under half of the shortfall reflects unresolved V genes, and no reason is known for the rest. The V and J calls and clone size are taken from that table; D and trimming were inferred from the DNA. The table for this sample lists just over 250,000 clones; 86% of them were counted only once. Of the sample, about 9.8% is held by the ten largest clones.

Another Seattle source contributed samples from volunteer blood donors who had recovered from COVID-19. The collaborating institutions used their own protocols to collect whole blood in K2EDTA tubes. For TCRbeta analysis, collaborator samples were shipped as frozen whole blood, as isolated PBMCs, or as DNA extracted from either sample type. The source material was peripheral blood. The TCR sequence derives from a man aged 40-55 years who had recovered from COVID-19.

The CDR3 region has the sequence CASTRTGADTQYF. The DNA sequence follows: TGTGCCAGCACCCGGACGGGGGCAGATACGCAGTATTTT. The chain is made from TRBV9 and TRBJ2-3; the D gene is perhaps TRBD2, on 6 matching bases. The germline V gene gives CDR1 as SGDLS and CDR2 as YYNGEE. V is shortened by 6 bases, J by 4 bases, and the region joining them spans 12 bases. Its CDR3 holds 13 amino acids, cysteine through phenylalanine. Only the CDR3 DNA stays, 39 bases, in frame from base 1.